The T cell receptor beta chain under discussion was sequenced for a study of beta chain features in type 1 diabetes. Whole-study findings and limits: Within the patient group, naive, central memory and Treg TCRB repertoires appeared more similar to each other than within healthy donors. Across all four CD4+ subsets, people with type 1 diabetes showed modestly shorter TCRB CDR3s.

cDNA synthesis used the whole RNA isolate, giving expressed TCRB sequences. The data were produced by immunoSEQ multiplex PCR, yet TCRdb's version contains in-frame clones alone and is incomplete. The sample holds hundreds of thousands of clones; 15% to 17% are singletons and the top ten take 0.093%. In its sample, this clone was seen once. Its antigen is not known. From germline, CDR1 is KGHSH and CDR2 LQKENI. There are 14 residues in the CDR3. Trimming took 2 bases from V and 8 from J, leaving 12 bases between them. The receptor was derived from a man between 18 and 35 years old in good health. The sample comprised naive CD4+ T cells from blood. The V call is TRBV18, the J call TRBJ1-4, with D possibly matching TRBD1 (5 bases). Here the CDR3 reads CASSPGRGGEKLFF. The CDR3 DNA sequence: TGTGCCAGCTCACCAGGAAGGGGTGGAGAAAAACTGTTTTTT.